The source of this T cell receptor beta chain is a study of shared clonotypes between healthy human individuals. Here immunoSEQ multiplex PCR was the method, and the copy in TCRdb shows in-frame clones only, minus some. The sample consists of about 980,000 clones, about three quarters of them appearing once. Broader study findings: Non-shared clonotypes showed lower generation probabilities than clonotypes common to all four donors.

A note on this clone: Its antigen is not identified.

Germline CDR1 is SGHRS and CDR2 is YFSETQ. The CDR3 sequence is 13 residues long. V lost 4 bases to trimming and J lost 2 bases, with 8 bases between them. The sequenced material came from memory CD4+ T cells sorted from blood. The subset: CD45RA-negative fraction. This sequence originates from a man younger than 30 in good health. The chain employs TRBV5-1 and TRBJ2-3; tentative D call: TRBD1 (5 bases). The CDR3 spells CASSVGHTDTQYF. The CDR3 DNA is TGCGCCAGCAGCGTCGGACACACAGATACGCAGTATTTT.